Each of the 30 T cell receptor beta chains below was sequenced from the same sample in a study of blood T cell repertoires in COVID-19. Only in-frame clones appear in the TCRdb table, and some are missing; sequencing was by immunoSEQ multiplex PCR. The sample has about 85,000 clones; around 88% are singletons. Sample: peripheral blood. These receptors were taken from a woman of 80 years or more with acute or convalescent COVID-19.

The CDR3 coding sequence is TGCAGCGTTGAGTTCCCAGGGACTGAAGCTTTCTTT. It is translated as CSVEFPGTEAFF. This sequence joins TRBV29-1 and TRBJ1-1; D is possibly TRBD1 (5 bases). Germline V CDR1 and CDR2: SQVTM, ANQGSEA. V was pared by 3 bases and J by 5 bases, with 10 bases between. The CDR3 is made up of 12 amino acids.

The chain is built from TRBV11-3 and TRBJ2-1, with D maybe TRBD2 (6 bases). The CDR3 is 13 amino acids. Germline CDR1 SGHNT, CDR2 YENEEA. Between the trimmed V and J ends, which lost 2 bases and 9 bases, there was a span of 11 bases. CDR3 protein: CASSLMDYGEQFF. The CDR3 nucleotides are TGTGCCAGCAGCTTAATGGACTACGGTGAGCAGTTCTTC.

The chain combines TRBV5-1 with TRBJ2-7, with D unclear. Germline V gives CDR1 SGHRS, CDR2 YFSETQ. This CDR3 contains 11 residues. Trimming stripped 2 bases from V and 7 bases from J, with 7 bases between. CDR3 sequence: CASSFEEEQYF. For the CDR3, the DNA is TGCGCCAGCAGCTTCGAGGAGGAGCAGTACTTC.

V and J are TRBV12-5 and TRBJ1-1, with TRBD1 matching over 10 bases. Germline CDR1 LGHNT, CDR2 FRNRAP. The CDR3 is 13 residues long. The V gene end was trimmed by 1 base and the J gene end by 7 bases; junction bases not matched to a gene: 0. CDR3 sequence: CASGLGTGGEAFF. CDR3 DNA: TGTGCTAGTGGTTTGGGGACAGGGGGTGAAGCTTTCTTT.

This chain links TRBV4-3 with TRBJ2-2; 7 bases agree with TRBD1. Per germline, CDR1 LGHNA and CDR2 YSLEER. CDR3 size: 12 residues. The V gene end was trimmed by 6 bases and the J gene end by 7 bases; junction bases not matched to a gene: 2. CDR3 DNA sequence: TGCGCCAGCAGAGCAGGGGGCGGGGAGCTGTTTTTT. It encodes CASRAGGGELFF.

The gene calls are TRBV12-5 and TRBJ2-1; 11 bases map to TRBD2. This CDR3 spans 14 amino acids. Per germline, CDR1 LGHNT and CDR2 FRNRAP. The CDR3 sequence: CPEGLAGGKNEQFF. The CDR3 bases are TGTCCTGAGGGGCTAGCGGGGGGCAAAAATGAGCAGTTCTTC.

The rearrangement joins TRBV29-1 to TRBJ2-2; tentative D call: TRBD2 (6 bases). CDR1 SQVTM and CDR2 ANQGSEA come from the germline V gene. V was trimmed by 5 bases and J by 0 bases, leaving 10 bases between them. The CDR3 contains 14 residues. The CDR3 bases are TGCAGCGTTAGGGGACTCACGAACACCGGGGAGCTGTTTTTT. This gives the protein CSVRGLTNTGELFF.

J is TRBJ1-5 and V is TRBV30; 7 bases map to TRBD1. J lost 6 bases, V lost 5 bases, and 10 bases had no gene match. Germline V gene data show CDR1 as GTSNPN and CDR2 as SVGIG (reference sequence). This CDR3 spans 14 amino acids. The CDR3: CAWSGTDQGQPQHF. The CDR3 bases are TGTGCCTGGTCAGGGACAGATCAGGGTCAGCCCCAGCATTTT.

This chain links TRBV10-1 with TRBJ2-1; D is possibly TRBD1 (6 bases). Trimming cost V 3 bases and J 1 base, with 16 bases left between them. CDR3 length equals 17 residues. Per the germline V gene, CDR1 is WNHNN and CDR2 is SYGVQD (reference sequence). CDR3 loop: CASSDSRTAPSYNEQFF. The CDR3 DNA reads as TGCGCCAGCAGTGATTCTCGGACAGCCCCGTCCTACAATGAGCAGTTCTTC.

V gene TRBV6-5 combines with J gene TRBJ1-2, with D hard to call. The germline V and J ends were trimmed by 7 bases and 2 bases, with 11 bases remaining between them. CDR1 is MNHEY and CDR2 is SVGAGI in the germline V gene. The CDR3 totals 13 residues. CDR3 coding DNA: TGTGCCAGCAATTTCGGGGAGAACTATGGCTACACCTTC. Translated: CASNFGENYGYTF.

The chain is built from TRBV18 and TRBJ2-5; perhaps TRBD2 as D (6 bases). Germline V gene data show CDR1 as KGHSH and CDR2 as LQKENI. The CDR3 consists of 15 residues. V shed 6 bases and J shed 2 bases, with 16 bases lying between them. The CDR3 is CASSQPGLRQETQYF. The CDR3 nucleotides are TGTGCCAGCTCTCAACCGGGACTCCGACAAGAGACCCAGTACTTC.

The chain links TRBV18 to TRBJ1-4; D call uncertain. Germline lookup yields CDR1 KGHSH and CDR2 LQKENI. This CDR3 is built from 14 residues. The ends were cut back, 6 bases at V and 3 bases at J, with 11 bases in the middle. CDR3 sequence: CASSEQRSNEKLFF. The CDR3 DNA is TGTGCCAGCTCGGAACAGAGATCTAATGAAAAACTGTTTTTT. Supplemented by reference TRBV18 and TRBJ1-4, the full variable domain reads NAGVMQNPRHLVRRRGQEARLRCSPMKGHSHVYWYRQLPEEGLKFMVYLQKENIIDESGMPKERFSAEFPKEGPSILRIQQVVRGDSAAYFCASSEQRSNEKLFFGSGTQLSVL.

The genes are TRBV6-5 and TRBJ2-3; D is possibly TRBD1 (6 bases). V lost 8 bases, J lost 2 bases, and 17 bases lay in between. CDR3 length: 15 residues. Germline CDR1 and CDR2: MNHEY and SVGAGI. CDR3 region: CASSLGDTSTDTQYF. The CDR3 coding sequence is TGTGCCAGCTCCCTCGGGGACACATCCACAGATACGCAGTATTTT.

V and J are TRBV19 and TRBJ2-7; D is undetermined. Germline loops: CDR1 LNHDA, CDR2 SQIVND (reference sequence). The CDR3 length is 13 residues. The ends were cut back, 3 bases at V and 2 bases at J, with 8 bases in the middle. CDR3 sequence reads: CASSIGVPYEQYF. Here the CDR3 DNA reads TGTGCCAGTAGTATCGGAGTTCCCTACGAGCAGTACTTC.

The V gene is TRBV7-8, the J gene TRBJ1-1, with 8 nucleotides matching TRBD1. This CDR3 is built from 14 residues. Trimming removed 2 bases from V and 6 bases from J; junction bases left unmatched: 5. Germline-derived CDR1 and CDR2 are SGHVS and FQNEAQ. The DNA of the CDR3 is TGTGCCAGCAGCTTAACACAGGGGGTCCCTGAAGCTTTCTTT. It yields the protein CASSLTQGVPEAFF.

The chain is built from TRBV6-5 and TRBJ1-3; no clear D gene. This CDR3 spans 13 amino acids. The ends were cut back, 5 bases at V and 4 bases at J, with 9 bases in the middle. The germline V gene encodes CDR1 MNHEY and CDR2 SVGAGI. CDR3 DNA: TGTGCCAGCAGTACCCTGACAGGAAACACCATATATTTT. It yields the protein CASSTLTGNTIYF.

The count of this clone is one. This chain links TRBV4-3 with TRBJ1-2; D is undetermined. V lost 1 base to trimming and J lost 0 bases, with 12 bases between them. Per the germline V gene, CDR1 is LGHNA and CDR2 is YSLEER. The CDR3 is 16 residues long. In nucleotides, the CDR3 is TGCGCCAGCAGCCAAGGGATACAGACGACTAACTATGGCTACACCTTC. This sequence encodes CASSQGIQTTNYGYTF.

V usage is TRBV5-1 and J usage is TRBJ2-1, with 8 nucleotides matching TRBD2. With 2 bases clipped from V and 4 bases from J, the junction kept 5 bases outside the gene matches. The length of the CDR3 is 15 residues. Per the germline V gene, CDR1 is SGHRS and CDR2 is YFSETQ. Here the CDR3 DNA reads TGCGCCAGCAGCTTATCTAGCGGGCTATACAATGAGCAGTTCTTC. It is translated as CASSLSSGLYNEQFF.

The CDR3 spells CASSLGRTGALGYTF. CDR3 coding DNA: TGTGCCAGCAGCTTAGGAAGGACAGGGGCACTTGGCTACACCTTC. The chain is built from TRBV7-2 and TRBJ1-2; 9 positions agree with TRBD1. Looked up from germline, CDR1 is SGHTA and CDR2 is FQGNSA. Trimming removed 1 base from V and 7 bases from J; junction bases left unmatched: 7. CDR3 size: 15 residues.

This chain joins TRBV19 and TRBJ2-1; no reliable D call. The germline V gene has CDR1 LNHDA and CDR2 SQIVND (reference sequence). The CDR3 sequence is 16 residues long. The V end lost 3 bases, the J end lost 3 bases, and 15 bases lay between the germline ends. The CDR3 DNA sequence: TGTGCCAGTAGTATGAGAGATCTTACGGGCTACAATGAGCAGTTCTTC. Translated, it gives CASSMRDLTGYNEQFF.

The CDR3 bases are TGTGCCACTATCGCCCGACTAGCGGGAAACCTCGGGGAGCTGTTTTTT. This codes for CATIARLAGNLGELFF. The chain is built from TRBV14 and TRBJ2-2, with 11 bases that match TRBD2. Germline CDR1 reads SGHDN; CDR2 reads FVKESK. After removal of 10 bases from V and 7 bases from J, the junction contained 14 bases not matched to a gene. The CDR3 has 16 amino acids.

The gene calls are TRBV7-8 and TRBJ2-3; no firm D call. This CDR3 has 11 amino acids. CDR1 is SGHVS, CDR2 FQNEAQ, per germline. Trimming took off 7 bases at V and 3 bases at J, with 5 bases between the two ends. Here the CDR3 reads CASIHTDTQYF. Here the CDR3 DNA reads TGTGCCAGCATCCATACAGATACGCAGTATTTT. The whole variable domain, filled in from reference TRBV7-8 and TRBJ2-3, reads GAGVSQSPRYKVAKRGQDVALRCDPISGHVSLFWYQQALGQGPEFLTYFQNEAQLDKSGLPSDRFFAERPEGSVSTLKIQRTQQEDSAVYLCASIHTDTQYFGPGTRLTVL.

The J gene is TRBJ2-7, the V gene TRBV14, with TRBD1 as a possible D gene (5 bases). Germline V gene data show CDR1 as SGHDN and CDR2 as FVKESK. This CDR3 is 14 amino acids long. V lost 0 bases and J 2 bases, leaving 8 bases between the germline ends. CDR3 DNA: TGTGCCAGCAGCCAAGACTCAGGGACCTACGAGCAGTACTTC. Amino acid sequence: CASSQDSGTYEQYF.

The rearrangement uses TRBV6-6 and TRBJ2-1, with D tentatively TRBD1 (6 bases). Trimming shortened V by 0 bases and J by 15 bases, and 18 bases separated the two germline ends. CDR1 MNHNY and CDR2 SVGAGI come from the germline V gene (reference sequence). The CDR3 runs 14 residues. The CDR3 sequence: CASSYSTSSRGRFF. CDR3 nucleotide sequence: TGTGCCAGCAGTTACTCGACATCTAGCAGGGGTAGGTTCTTC.

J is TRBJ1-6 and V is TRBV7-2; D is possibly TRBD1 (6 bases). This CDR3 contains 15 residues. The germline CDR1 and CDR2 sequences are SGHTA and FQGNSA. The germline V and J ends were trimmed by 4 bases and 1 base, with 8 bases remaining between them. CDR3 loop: CASSSGTSYNSPLHF. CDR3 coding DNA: TGTGCCAGCAGCTCCGGGACATCCTATAATTCACCCCTCCACTTT.

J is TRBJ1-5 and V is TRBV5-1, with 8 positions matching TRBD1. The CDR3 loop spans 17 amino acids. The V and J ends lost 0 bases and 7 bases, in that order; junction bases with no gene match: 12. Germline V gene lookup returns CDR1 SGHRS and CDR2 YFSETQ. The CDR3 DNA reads TGCGCCAGCAGCTTGGGGGTTGGACAGGGTTTAGGCCAGCCCCAGCATTTT. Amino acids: CASSLGVGQGLGQPQHF.

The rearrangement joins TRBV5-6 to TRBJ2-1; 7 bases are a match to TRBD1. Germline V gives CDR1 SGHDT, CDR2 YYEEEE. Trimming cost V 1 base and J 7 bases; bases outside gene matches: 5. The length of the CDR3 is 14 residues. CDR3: CASSLRGLGNEQFF. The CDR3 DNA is TGTGCCAGCAGCTTGAGGGGGCTTGGTAATGAGCAGTTCTTC. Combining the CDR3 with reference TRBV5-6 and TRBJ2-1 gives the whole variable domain DAGVTQSPTHLIKTRGQQVTLRCSPKSGHDTVSWYQQALGQGPQFIFQYYEEEERQRGNFPDRFSGHQFPNYSSELNVNALLLGDSALYLCASSLRGLGNEQFFGPGTRLTVL.

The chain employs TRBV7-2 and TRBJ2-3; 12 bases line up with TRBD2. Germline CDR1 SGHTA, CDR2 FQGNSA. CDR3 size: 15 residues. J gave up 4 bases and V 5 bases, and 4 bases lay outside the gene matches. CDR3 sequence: CASSTSGGNADTQYF. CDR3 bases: TGTGCCAGCAGCACTAGCGGGGGGAATGCAGATACGCAGTATTTT.

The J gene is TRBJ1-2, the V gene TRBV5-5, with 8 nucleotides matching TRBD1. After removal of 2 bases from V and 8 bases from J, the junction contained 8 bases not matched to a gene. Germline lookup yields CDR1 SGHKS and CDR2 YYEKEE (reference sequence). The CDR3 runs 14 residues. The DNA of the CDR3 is TGTGCCAGCAGCTTCAACGGACAGGGTAGAGGCTACACCTTC. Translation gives CASSFNGQGRGYTF.

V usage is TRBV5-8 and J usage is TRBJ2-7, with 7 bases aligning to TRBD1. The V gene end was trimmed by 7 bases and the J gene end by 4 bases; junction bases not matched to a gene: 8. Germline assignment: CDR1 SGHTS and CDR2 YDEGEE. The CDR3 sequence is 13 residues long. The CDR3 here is CASPDRVFYEQYF. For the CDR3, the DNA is TGTGCCAGCCCCGACAGGGTGTTTTACGAGCAGTACTTC.